Listed here are 28 T cell receptor beta chains from one sample, sequenced in a study of T-cell memory formation after mild COVID-19. MiXCR, run by TCRdb on the 5' RACE reads, gives a single entry per CDR3 protein. The sample has 300,000 to 350,000 distinct CDR3 sequences, roughly 13% seen once. The sample taken for sequencing was PBMCs or a T cell subset sorted from them (not recorded which). Source of these receptors: a man aged 18 to 35 who had mild COVID-19 (a few samples of this study predate the infection). Cell type and time point are not known.

This clonotype came up many times. The chain is built from TRBV12-3 or TRBV12-4 and TRBJ2-2; perhaps TRBD2 as D (6 bases). Deletions cut 5 bases from V and 6 bases from J, with 16 bases between. The CDR3 length is 15 residues. CDR3 in DNA: TGTGCCAGCAGTAACCGGGACCGGAGGGCCGGGGAGCTGTTTTTT. This translates into CASSNRDRRAGELFF.

In its sample, this clonotype was seen many times. This chain links TRBV7-2 with TRBJ2-3; the match to TRBD2 covers 13 bases. The germline V gene has CDR1 SGHTA and CDR2 FQGNSA. After removal of 5 bases from V and 8 bases from J, the junction contained 13 bases not matched to a gene. The CDR3 is 17 amino acids. The DNA of the CDR3 is TGTGCCAGCAGCAGGACTAGCGGGGGACTCTTTGATATTACGCAGTATTTT. This codes for CASSRTSGGLFDITQYF.

The chain is built from TRBV3-1 and TRBJ2-7; 9 positions match TRBD1. CDR3 length: 15 residues. Germline V gene data show CDR1 as LGHDT and CDR2 as YNNKEL (reference sequence). Germline trimming cut 4 bases from V and 4 bases from J; bases unmatched to any gene: 8. This CDR3 is CASSRDREIRYEQYV. DNA of the CDR3: TGTGCCAGCAGCCGGGACAGGGAGATTCGGTACGAGCAGTACGTC.

CDR3 in amino acids: CASSQEPHPGTRGTGELFF. In nucleotides, the CDR3 is TGCGCCAGCAGCCAAGAGCCCCACCCGGGCACTCGAGGGACCGGGGAGCTGTTTTTT. The J gene is TRBJ2-2, the V gene TRBV4-1, with D possibly being TRBD2 (5 bases). Germline CDR1 MGHRA, CDR2 YSYEKL. V was cut by 0 bases and J by 5 bases, with 22 bases left in between. This CDR3 is built from 19 residues.

The DNA for the CDR3 is TGTGCCAGCAGTTTGACTGACAGGCGAGGAGTGTCGGGATACTTC. Translated, it gives CASSLTDRRGVSGYF. The V gene is TRBV28, the J gene TRBJ2-5, with D tentatively TRBD1 (6 bases). The CDR3 loop spans 15 amino acids. CDR1 is MDHEN and CDR2 is SYDVKM in the germline V gene. V was shortened by 3 bases and J by 14 bases, with 25 bases between the two germline ends.

The chain combines TRBV7-8 with TRBJ2-5; D is possibly TRBD2 (5 bases). The germline V gene has CDR1 SGHVS and CDR2 FQNEAQ. The V end was cut by 5 bases, the J end by 5 bases, with 15 bases between. CDR3 size: 14 residues. The CDR3 protein is CASSAAGEAETQYF. In nucleotides, the CDR3 is TGTGCCAGCAGCGCCGCCGGGGAAGCGGAGACCCAGTACTTC.

This clonotype turned up a few times. The chain employs TRBV7-8 and TRBJ2-5; TRBD1 matches 9 bases. The V gene's germline CDR1 is SGHVS and CDR2 FQNEAQ. CDR3 size: 14 residues. After removal of 5 bases from V and 3 bases from J, the junction contained 4 bases not matched to a gene. The CDR3 sequence is CASSPGQGEETQYF. CDR3 nucleotide sequence: TGTGCCAGCAGCCCGGGACAGGGAGAAGAGACCCAGTACTTC.

The rearrangement joins TRBV7-8 to TRBJ1-6; D may be TRBD1 (5 bases). The CDR3 runs to 15 residues. In germline, CDR1 is SGHVS, CDR2 FQNEAQ. V was pared by 4 bases and J by 6 bases, with 13 bases between. CDR3 loop: CASSSWAGSNSPLHF. CDR3 bases: TGTGCCAGCAGCTCCTGGGCAGGGAGTAATTCACCCCTCCACTTT.

This chain joins TRBV6-5 and TRBJ1-4; weak D call: TRBD1 (5 bases). V lost 2 bases to trimming and J lost 8 bases, with 21 bases between them. From germline, CDR1 is MNHEY and CDR2 SVGAGI. This CDR3 is 17 amino acids long. The CDR3 region has the DNA TGTGCCAGCAGTTACCAGGGATTCGGCAGCTCCTGGGAAAAACTGTTTTTT. It specifies CASSYQGFGSSWEKLFF.

The chain links TRBV15 to TRBJ1-1; no clear D. From germline, CDR1 is LNHNV and CDR2 YYDKDF (reference sequence). The V gene lost 0 bases and the J gene lost 4 bases, with 12 bases spanning the gap. The CDR3 covers 15 residues. The CDR3 loop is CATSREKGGGTEAFF. The CDR3 DNA sequence: TGTGCCACCAGCAGAGAAAAGGGCGGAGGCACTGAAGCTTTCTTT.

This rearrangement joins TRBV20-1 to TRBJ1-2; tentative D call: TRBD1 (6 bases). Germline assignment: CDR1 DFQATT and CDR2 SNEGSKA (reference sequence). This CDR3 has 14 amino acids. V lost 0 bases, J lost 6 bases, and 14 bases lay in between. Written as DNA, the CDR3 is TGCAGTGCTAGAGATGCAAGCAGGGGCGATGGCTACACCTTC. Its translation is CSARDASRGDGYTF.

This clonotype showed up many times. This chain connects TRBV5-1 to TRBJ1-1, with 8 positions matching TRBD1. The CDR3 spans 14 residues. The V gene's germline CDR1 is SGHRS and CDR2 YFSETQ. Losses at the gene ends were 2 bases for V and 5 bases for J; bases not matched to a gene: 5. The DNA for the CDR3 is TGCGCCAGCAGCTTTATGACAGGGGCTACTGAAGCTTTCTTT. Its protein is CASSFMTGATEAFF.

This clonotype was seen only a few times. V and J are TRBV11-2 and TRBJ2-5; the match to TRBD1 covers 8 bases. Trimming cost V 5 bases and J 4 bases; bases outside gene matches: 9. The CDR3 runs to 15 residues. Germline V gene sequence: CDR1 SGHAT, CDR2 FQNNGV. The DNA for the CDR3 is TGTGCCAGCAGCATACGAGGACAGGGCTCAGAGACCCAGTACTTC. Amino acid sequence: CASSIRGQGSETQYF.

Many counts were recorded for this clonotype. The chain uses TRBV12-3 or TRBV12-4 and TRBJ2-7, with 7 positions matching TRBD1. V was pared by 6 bases and J by 3 bases, with 11 bases of the junction left unmatched. The CDR3 is 15 residues long. CDR3 nucleotide sequence: TGTGCCAGCAGCCATCCGGGACAGCTCCTCTACGAGCAGTACTTC. Protein sequence: CASSHPGQLLYEQYF.

The chain has TRBV24-1 and TRBJ2-3, with TRBD1 matching 7 bases. This CDR3 comprises 13 residues. Trimming took 9 bases from V and 4 from J; bases not matched to a gene: 6. Per germline, CDR1 KGHDR and CDR2 SFDVKD. The CDR3 DNA reads TGTGCCACCGGTCAGGGGGACGCAGATACGCAGTATTTT. This sequence encodes CATGQGDADTQYF.

This clonotype was recorded a few times. The gene calls are TRBV12-3 or TRBV12-4 and TRBJ2-1; D is uncertain. The CDR3 runs to 14 residues. V was pared by 6 bases and J by 3 bases, with 12 bases between. The chain's CDR3 is CASSYISGYNEQFF. The CDR3 DNA sequence: TGTGCCAGCAGCTACATTTCGGGCTACAATGAGCAGTTCTTC.

This clonotype was counted a few times. The chain links TRBV28 to TRBJ1-1, with D perhaps TRBD1 (5 bases). Germline CDR1 and CDR2: MDHEN and SYDVKM. The CDR3 runs 13 residues. Between the trimmed V and J ends, which lost 6 bases and 1 base, there was a span of 9 bases. CDR3 loop: CASRGPGNTEAFF. The CDR3 DNA sequence: TGTGCCAGCAGGGGGCCGGGGAACACTGAAGCTTTCTTT.

This clonotype occurred many times. The V and J genes are TRBV5-1 and TRBJ2-1, with a possible D match to TRBD1 (6 bases). The CDR3 contains 14 residues. Between the trimmed V and J ends, which lost 1 base and 8 bases, there was a span of 13 bases. Germline V gives CDR1 SGHRS, CDR2 YFSETQ. This chain's CDR3 is CASSLWGPQYEQFF. For the CDR3, the DNA is TGCGCCAGCAGCTTGTGGGGGCCGCAGTATGAGCAGTTCTTC.

This clonotype has just a few counts. This chain uses TRBV6-1 with TRBJ1-4; D uncertain. CDR1 MNHNS and CDR2 SASEGT come from the germline V gene. The CDR3 is made up of 15 amino acids. V was cut by 0 bases and J by 7 bases, with 12 bases left in between. CDR3 residues: CASSEARGWFEKLFF. CDR3 in DNA: TGTGCCAGCAGTGAAGCTAGAGGGTGGTTTGAAAAACTGTTTTTT.

This clonotype was recorded a few times. The CDR3, as DNA: TGCGCCAGCAGCCGTGGAGGGTTAAGTACAGATACGCAGTATTTT. It encodes CASSRGGLSTDTQYF. The rearrangement uses TRBV4-3 and TRBJ2-3; TRBD2 is a possible D gene (6 bases). Per the germline V gene, CDR1 is LGHNA and CDR2 is YSLEER. This CDR3 spans 15 amino acids. With 4 bases removed from V and 3 bases from J, the gap between germline ends came to 14 bases.

The chain carries TRBV7-2 and TRBJ1-3; D uncertain. V was cut by 3 bases and J by 4 bases, with 10 bases left in between. CDR1 is SGHTA and CDR2 is FQGNSA in the germline V gene. The CDR3 consists of 14 residues. In nucleotides, the CDR3 is TGTGCCAGCAGCTTTATTCAGTTCGGAAACACCATATATTTT. This gives the protein CASSFIQFGNTIYF.

This chain connects TRBV5-1 to TRBJ2-7; TRBD1 aligns across 9 bases. Per the germline V gene, CDR1 is SGHRS and CDR2 is YFSETQ. The CDR3 runs to 15 residues. V trimming: 1 base; J trimming: 0 bases; junction bases outside the gene matches: 2. CDR3 region: CASSLRDRASYEQYF. CDR3 nucleotide sequence: TGCGCCAGCAGCTTGCGGGACAGGGCCTCCTACGAGCAGTACTTC.

The chain recombines TRBV5-1 with TRBJ2-3; D call uncertain. V shed 3 bases and J shed 3 bases, with 11 bases lying between them. CDR1 is SGHRS, CDR2 YFSETQ, per germline. The CDR3 totals 14 residues. CDR3: CASSWTVTTDTQYF. The CDR3 DNA is TGCGCCAGCAGCTGGACCGTTACTACAGATACGCAGTATTTT.

J is TRBJ2-3 and V is TRBV6-2 or TRBV6-3; D remains ambiguous. This CDR3 comprises 15 residues. Trimming stripped 5 bases from V and 4 bases from J, with 16 bases between. The germline CDR1 and CDR2 sequences are MNHEY and SVGEGT. CDR3 bases: TGTGCCAGCAGTCGCACCCCGCCCTGGGCAGATACGCAGTATTTT. This translates into CASSRTPPWADTQYF.

This clonotype was detected many times. The J gene is TRBJ2-5, the V gene TRBV9; TRBD2 is a possible D gene (6 bases). Trimming pared 0 bases from V and 4 bases from J, leaving 16 bases between. CDR3 size: 16 residues. Germline lookup yields CDR1 SGDLS and CDR2 YYNGEE. Here the CDR3 DNA reads TGTGCCAGCAGCGTAGCTGCTAGCGCGGGCGGAGAGACCCAGTACTTC. Amino acid sequence: CASSVAASAGGETQYF.

The gene calls are TRBV29-1 and TRBJ2-2; no reliable D call. Germline V CDR1 and CDR2: SQVTM, ANQGSEA. The V end was cut by 5 bases, the J end by 1 base, with 5 bases between. The CDR3 totals 12 residues. In DNA form, the CDR3 reads TGCAGCGTTACCCAGAACACCGGGGAGCTGTTTTTT. This encodes CSVTQNTGELFF.

In its sample, this clonotype was seen a few times. The chain joins TRBV27 to TRBJ2-1, with TRBD1 identical over 7 bases. Germline CDR1 reads MNHEY; CDR2 reads SMNVEV (reference sequence). CDR3 length equals 15 residues. The junction had 5 bases not matched to a gene; V was cut back by 6 bases and J by 0 bases. This chain's CDR3 is CASSRDRASYNEQFF. The CDR3 coding sequence is TGTGCCAGCAGCCGCGACAGGGCCTCCTACAATGAGCAGTTCTTC.

The V and J genes are TRBV20-1 and TRBJ2-5; D may correspond to TRBD1 or TRBD2 (6 bases each). Trimming took 6 bases from V and 1 from J, leaving 15 bases between them. This CDR3 has 14 residues. Germline lookup yields CDR1 DFQATT and CDR2 SNEGSKA (reference sequence). The CDR3 DNA is TGCAGTGCCCCGACAAGGGGGGTCCAAGAGACCCAGTACTTC. This codes for CSAPTRGVQETQYF.